This TCR beta chain originates from a study of control samples from healthy donors and cancer patients. Produced via immunoSEQ multiplex PCR; TCRdb's table is partial and in-frame only. This sample has some 140,000 clones, with roughly 90% found just once. The CDR3 extends over 16 amino acids. The ends lost 5 bases at V and 10 bases at J; junction bases unmatched: 12. Germline V lookup: CDR1 SNHLY, CDR2 FYNNEI. The sequencing input was blood. This clonotype was sampled from a man between 25 and 39 years old in good health. The chain carries TRBV2 and TRBJ1-6; 9 nucleotides align to TRBD1. The CDR3 spells CASSQDRGRNGSPLHF. In nucleotides, the CDR3 is TGTGCCAGCAGTCAGGACAGGGGTAGAAATGGGTCACCCCTCCACTTT. Drawing the rest from reference TRBV2 and TRBJ1-6, the complete variable domain is EPEVTQTPSHQVTQMGQEVILRCVPISNHLYFYWYRQILGQKVEFLVSFYNNEISEKSEIFDDQFSVERPDGSNFTLKIRSTKLEDSAMYFCASSQDRGRNGSPLHFGNGTRLTVT.